The following is a T cell receptor (beta chain) sequence with its context. Its specificity is not known. Mismatch with germline at one junction end may stem from a read error. This record comes from a study of siplizumab effects on memory and regulatory T cells. The study's findings and limits: Roughly 80-97% of proliferating CD4+ or CD8+ clones lacked an assignable naive or memory phenotype.

Looked up from germline, CDR1 is SSHAT and CDR2 is FNYEAQ (reference sequence). This CDR3 has 17 amino acids. TCRdb's table, derived via immunoSEQ multiplex PCR, lists solely in-frame clones and lacks some. This table has 100,000 to 120,000 clones, approximately 92% appearing once. V is TRBV7-7 and J is TRBJ2-5; 14 nucleotides align to TRBD2. The receptor comes from a human donor in good health. The sample comprised CD4+ T cells sorted from blood. The CDR3, as DNA: TGTGCTAGCAGCGAAGGACTAGCGGGAGGCGCGGTGGAGACCCAGTACTTC. It encodes CASSEGLAGGAVETQYF.